This entry features one TCR beta chain sequence. Its antigen is not yet known. No qualities accompany the bases; no much larger clone lies one base away. The V and J ends are trimmed by 1 base and 2 bases, leaving 9 bases between them. The CDR3 holds 15 amino acids from the cysteine to the phenylalanine. Just the 45-base CDR3 DNA is kept, in frame starting at base 1. Reading the germline V gene gives CDR1 SGDLS and CDR2 YYNGEE. This record comes from a study of T-cell reconstitution after alpha-beta-depleted transplantation in children (dated by TCRdb to about 2016). Broadly, across the study: The study quantitatively tracked T-cell immune reconstitution after TCRalphabeta/CD19-depleted allogeneic hematopoietic cell transplantation in children using TCR repertoire profiling.

The library was built by means of PCR. Reads for this sample came from an Illumina HiSeq 2500. To normalize quantification of the TCRbeta repertoire, the TCR libraries were built with molecular barcoding that relied on unique molecular identifiers. Using fastp at Q25 and MiXCR, TCRdb reprocessed the public reads and kept productive beta chains. Each record represents a unique CDR3 protein, reported with the most common genes and DNA among its rows. Across this sample there are 500,000 or so distinct CDR3 sequences, with less than 35% seen only once. The ten largest clones take up 2% to 2.5% of the sample.

This material consisted of PBMCs from the stem cell graft donor, taken from the stem cell graft. In this chain, TRBV9 is recombined with TRBJ2-2, and the D gene may be TRBD2, 6 bases matching. The source of this sequence is a human donor who donated a stem cell graft to a child with aplastic anemia. The sequence in DNA is TGTGCCAGCAGCGTAACGGGAGCTAACACCGGGGAGCTGTTTTTT. Its translation reads: CASSVTGANTGELFF. Extended through the reference TRBV9 and TRBJ2-2 proteins, this CDR3 yields the full variable domain: DSGVTQTPKHLITATGQRVTLRCSPRSGDLSVYWYQQSLDQGLQFLIQYYNGEERAKGNILERFSAQQFPDLHSELNLSSLELGDSALYFCASSVTGANTGELFFGEGSRLTVL.